This section outlines one TCR beta chain sequence together with its context. The data were obtained in a study of CD8 T cells in ankylosing spondylitis. From the 5' RACE reads, TCRdb called clonotypes with MiXCR, one entry per CDR3 protein. The data contain roughly 150,000 distinct CDR3 sequences, around 32% of them singletons. V gave up 3 bases and J gave up 8 bases, with 11 bases separating them. The CDR3 is 13 residues long. This clonotype was sampled from a male donor with ankylosing spondylitis. The sample comprised synovial fluid, either unsorted or a sorted T cell fraction (not recorded which). This chain uses TRBV12-3 or TRBV12-4 with TRBJ2-1; D tentatively reads TRBD1 or TRBD2 (5 bases each). CDR3 residues: CASSFMGVDEQFF. Here the CDR3 DNA reads TGTGCCAGCAGTTTTATGGGGGTCGATGAGCAGTTCTTC.